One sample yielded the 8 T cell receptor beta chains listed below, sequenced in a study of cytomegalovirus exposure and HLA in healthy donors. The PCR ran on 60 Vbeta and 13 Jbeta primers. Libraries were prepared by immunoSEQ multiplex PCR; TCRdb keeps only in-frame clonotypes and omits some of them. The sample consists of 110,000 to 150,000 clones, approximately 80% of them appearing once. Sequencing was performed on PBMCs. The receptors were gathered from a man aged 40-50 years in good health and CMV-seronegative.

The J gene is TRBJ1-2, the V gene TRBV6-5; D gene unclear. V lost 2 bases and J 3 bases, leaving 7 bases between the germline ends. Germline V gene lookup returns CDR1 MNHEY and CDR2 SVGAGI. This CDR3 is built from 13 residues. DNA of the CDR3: TGTGCCAGCAGTTACGAGGGTGACTATGGCTACACCTTC. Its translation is CASSYEGDYGYTF.

The CDR3 region is CASSYPGGYEQYF. CDR3 sequence (DNA): TGTGCCAGCAGTTACCCGGGGGGCTACGAGCAGTACTTC. V gene TRBV28 combines with J gene TRBJ2-7; 7 nucleotides agree with TRBD2. The V gene's germline CDR1 is MDHEN and CDR2 SYDVKM. This CDR3 contains 13 residues. Unmatched junction bases numbered 3, after V lost 4 bases and J lost 3 bases.

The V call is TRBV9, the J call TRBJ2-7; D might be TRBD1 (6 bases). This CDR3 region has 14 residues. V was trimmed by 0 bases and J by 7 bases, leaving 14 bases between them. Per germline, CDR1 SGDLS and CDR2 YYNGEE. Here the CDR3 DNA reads TGTGCCAGCAGCGTAGCTACACAGGGAGTAGAGCAGTACTTC. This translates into CASSVATQGVEQYF. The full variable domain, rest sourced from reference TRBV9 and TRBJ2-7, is DSGVTQTPKHLITATGQRVTLRCSPRSGDLSVYWYQQSLDQGLQFLIQYYNGEERAKGNILERFSAQQFPDLHSELNLSSLELGDSALYFCASSVATQGVEQYFGPGTRLTVT.

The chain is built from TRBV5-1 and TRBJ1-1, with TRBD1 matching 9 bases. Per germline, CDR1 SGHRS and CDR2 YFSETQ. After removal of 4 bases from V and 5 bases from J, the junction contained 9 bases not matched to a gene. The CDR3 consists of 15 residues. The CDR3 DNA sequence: TGCGCCAGCAGCAGGGAACAGGGGGCAAGGACTGAAGCTTTCTTT. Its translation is CASSREQGARTEAFF.

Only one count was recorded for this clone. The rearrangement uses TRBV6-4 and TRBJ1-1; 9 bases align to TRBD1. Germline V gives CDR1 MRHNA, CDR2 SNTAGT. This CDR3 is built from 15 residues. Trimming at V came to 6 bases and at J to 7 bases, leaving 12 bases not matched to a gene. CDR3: CASSWDRVPPIEAFF. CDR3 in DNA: TGTGCCAGCAGCTGGGACAGGGTGCCCCCGATTGAAGCTTTCTTT.

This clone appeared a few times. This CDR3 is CAISAGGNNSPLHF. In DNA form, the CDR3 reads TGTGCCATCAGTGCAGGGGGCAACAATTCACCCCTCCACTTT. The chain uses TRBV10-3 and TRBJ1-6; TRBD1 agrees at 8 bases. Germline-derived CDR1 and CDR2 are ENHRY and SYGVKD. This CDR3 has 14 residues. V gave up 4 bases and J gave up 7 bases; unmatched junction bases: 3.

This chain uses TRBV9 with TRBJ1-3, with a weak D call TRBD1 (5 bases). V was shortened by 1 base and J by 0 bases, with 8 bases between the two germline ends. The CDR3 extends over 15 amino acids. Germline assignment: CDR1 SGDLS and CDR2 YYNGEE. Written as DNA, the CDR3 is TGTGCCAGCAGCGTAACAGGTTTCTCTGGAAACACCATATATTTT. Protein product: CASSVTGFSGNTIYF.

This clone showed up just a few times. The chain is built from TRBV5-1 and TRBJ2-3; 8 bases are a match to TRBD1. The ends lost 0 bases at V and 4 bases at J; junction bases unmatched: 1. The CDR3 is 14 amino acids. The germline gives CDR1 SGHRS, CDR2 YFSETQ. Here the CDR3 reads CASSLGTGSDTQYF. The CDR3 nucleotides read TGCGCCAGCAGCTTGGGGACAGGGTCAGATACGCAGTATTTT.